The sequence of this TCR beta chain was determined in a study of T-cell memory formation after mild COVID-19. TCRdb independently ran MiXCR on the 5' RACE reads; one entry per CDR3 protein. The profile shows around 440,000 distinct CDR3 sequences, about 18% of them singletons. After removal of 5 bases from V and 6 bases from J, the junction contained 7 bases not matched to a gene. The germline CDR1 and CDR2 sequences are SNHLY and FYNNEI. The CDR3 consists of 14 residues. The receptor was derived from an adult woman who had mild COVID-19 (a few samples of this study predate the infection). Cell type and time point are not known. Sequencing was done on a sample of PBMCs or a T cell subset sorted from them (not recorded which). This sequence joins TRBV2 and TRBJ2-7; 10 bases match TRBD1. The CDR3 here is CASSPPGQGPEQYF. CDR3 nucleotide sequence: TGTGCCAGCAGTCCCCCGGGACAGGGGCCCGAGCAGTACTTC.